The 16 T cell receptor beta chains below come from one sample, sequenced in a study of T cell repertoires and HLA-DP antigens. Profiling relied on immunoSEQ multiplex PCR, and the TCRdb table lists in-frame clones only, not all of them. The table shows about 73,000 clones, with around 80% occurring only once. These receptors lack a known antigen. Sequenced material: CD4+ T cells from PBMCs. These receptors all stem from a man aged 60-69 years in good health and CMV-seronegative.

V gene TRBV19 combines with J gene TRBJ2-6; D gene uncertain. Per germline, CDR1 LNHDA and CDR2 SQIVND (reference sequence). V lost 10 bases and J 2 bases, leaving 15 bases between the germline ends. The CDR3 runs to 15 residues. The CDR3 protein is CATLPGLPGANVLTF. CDR3 nucleotides: TGTGCCACCTTGCCTGGGTTACCTGGGGCCAACGTCCTGACTTTC.

This chain uses TRBV30 with TRBJ2-5; D is possibly TRBD2 (5 bases). Germline loops: CDR1 GTSNPN, CDR2 SVGIG (reference sequence). V lost 3 bases to trimming and J lost 4 bases, with 9 bases between them. CDR3 length equals 12 residues. This CDR3 reads CAWSPGGETQYF. The CDR3 coding sequence is TGTGCCTGGAGCCCAGGAGGAGAGACCCAGTACTTC.

This clone showed up just a few times. The chain joins TRBV5-5 to TRBJ1-2; D perhaps matches TRBD1 (6 bases). Per germline, CDR1 SGHKS and CDR2 YYEKEE (reference sequence). This CDR3 is built from 15 residues. Trimming stripped 1 base from V and 6 bases from J, with 16 bases between. CDR3 amino acids: CASSLIYRVGDGYTF. The CDR3 coding sequence is TGTGCCAGCAGCTTGATATACAGGGTGGGAGATGGCTACACCTTC.

The gene calls are TRBV10-3 and TRBJ2-2, with 8 nucleotides matching TRBD2. Germline CDR1 ENHRY, CDR2 SYGVKD. The V segment lost 0 bases and the J segment 6 bases; nucleotides outside the gene matches: 6. This CDR3 contains 16 residues. The DNA for the CDR3 is TGTGCCATCAGTGAGTCGAGGGCGGGAGGACCCGGGGAGCTGTTTTTT. Its protein product is CAISESRAGGPGELFF.

The genes are TRBV5-4 and TRBJ2-3; 8 bases fit TRBD2. The CDR3 length is 15 residues. V was clipped by 1 base and J by 7 bases; unmatched bases: 8. The V gene's germline CDR1 is SGHNT and CDR2 YYREEE (reference sequence). The CDR3 loop is CASSLTSSGRNTQYF. DNA of the CDR3: TGTGCCAGCAGCTTGACCTCTAGCGGGCGGAATACGCAGTATTTT.

This sequence joins TRBV4-1 and TRBJ2-5; no clear D. The V end lost 4 bases, the J end lost 5 bases, and 11 bases lay between the germline ends. Germline-derived CDR1 and CDR2 are MGHRA and YSYEKL. CDR3 length: 13 residues. The CDR3 spells CASSPMAGETQYF. The CDR3 DNA reads TGCGCCAGCAGCCCCATGGCCGGGGAGACCCAGTACTTC.

The chain couples TRBV6-4 to TRBJ1-6; D ambiguous. The germline CDR1 and CDR2 sequences are MRHNA and SNTAGT. The CDR3 is 13 amino acids. The V end lost 3 bases, the J end lost 10 bases, and 10 bases lay between the germline ends. The CDR3, as DNA: TGTGCCAGCAGTGATGGATATCGGTCACCCCTCCACTTT. Translated, it gives CASSDGYRSPLHF.

This chain links TRBV5-1 with TRBJ2-2; 10 bases match TRBD2. There are 16 residues in the CDR3. Germline V lookup: CDR1 SGHRS, CDR2 YFSETQ. J was trimmed by 6 bases and V by 0 bases; bases with no gene match: 5. The CDR3 nucleotides are TGCGCCAGCAGCTTGGGGAGGACTAGCGGATCCGGGGAGCTGTTTTTT. Its translation: CASSLGRTSGSGELFF. Full variable domain (remainder filled in from reference TRBV5-1 and TRBJ2-2): KAGVTQTPRYLIKTRGQQVTLSCSPISGHRSVSWYQQTPGQGLQFLFEYFSETQRNKGNFPGRFSGRQFSNSRSEMNVSTLELGDSALYLCASSLGRTSGSGELFFGEGSRLTVL.

The chain has TRBV4-3 and TRBJ1-1; 7 bases are shared with TRBD1. V lost 0 bases and J lost 4; bases outside the gene matches: 11. Germline CDR1 and CDR2: LGHNA and YSLEER. The CDR3 runs 17 residues. CDR3 sequence: CASSQDSTGIRGTEAFF. The CDR3, as DNA: TGCGCCAGCAGCCAAGACTCGACAGGGATACGGGGCACTGAAGCTTTCTTT.

The chain carries TRBV5-1 and TRBJ2-5, with 8 nucleotides matching TRBD1. J lost 4 bases, V lost 4 bases, and 3 bases had no gene match. Germline-derived CDR1 and CDR2 are SGHRS and YFSETQ. This CDR3 is built from 13 residues. The CDR3 nucleotides read TGCGCCAGCAGCCCACAGGGGGGAGAGACCCAGTACTTC. Translation: CASSPQGGETQYF.

The chain uses TRBV11-3 and TRBJ1-1; D is perhaps TRBD1 (5 bases). Trimming removed 5 bases from V and 3 bases from J, with 13 bases in between. The CDR3 extends over 14 amino acids. Germline CDR1 is SGHNT and CDR2 is YENEEA. CDR3 DNA sequence: TGTGCCAGCAGCCCCGGGACGGGTTACACTGAAGCTTTCTTT. Its protein is CASSPGTGYTEAFF.

This clone was counted between two and nine times. The chain recombines TRBV15 with TRBJ1-1; the D gene is possibly TRBD1 (5 bases). The V and J ends lost 5 bases and 1 base respectively, with 14 bases between them. Germline V gives CDR1 LNHNV, CDR2 YYDKDF (reference sequence). The CDR3 covers 15 residues. The CDR3 nucleotides are TGTGCCACCAGCGAAGGGGTCTCGGCGAACACTGAAGCTTTCTTT. Translated, it gives CATSEGVSANTEAFF.

The chain links TRBV6-5 to TRBJ1-1; D is ambiguous. The germline V gene has CDR1 MNHEY and CDR2 SVGAGI. V was shortened by 6 bases and J by 1 base, with 12 bases between the two germline ends. The CDR3 sequence is 14 residues long. Here the CDR3 DNA reads TGTGCCAGCAGACGCATCATCGGGAACACTGAAGCTTTCTTT. Residues: CASRRIIGNTEAFF.

This clone was counted between two and nine times. The chain is built from TRBV6-1 and TRBJ1-5; 9 nucleotides agree with TRBD1. This CDR3 is built from 14 residues. The germline gives CDR1 MNHNS, CDR2 SASEGT. Trimming removed 4 bases from V and 6 bases from J; junction bases left unmatched: 4. The CDR3 sequence is CASSVGQGPQPQHF. Here the CDR3 DNA reads TGTGCCAGCAGTGTTGGACAGGGGCCTCAGCCCCAGCATTTT.

The chain combines TRBV5-1 with TRBJ1-6; D not resolved. Germline V lookup: CDR1 SGHRS, CDR2 YFSETQ. This CDR3 has 14 residues. Trimming shortened V by 4 bases and J by 6 bases, and 11 bases separated the two germline ends. The CDR3 is CASSRAGTNSPLHF. DNA for the CDR3: TGCGCCAGCAGCCGCGCCGGCACTAATTCACCCCTCCACTTT.

The rearrangement joins TRBV19 to TRBJ2-7; unclear D gene. Germline V lookup: CDR1 LNHDA, CDR2 SQIVND (reference sequence). Trimming left V 6 bases short and J 0 bases short, with 15 bases between. The CDR3 has 15 amino acids. The CDR3 spells CASRDQQTGSYEQYF. CDR3 bases: TGTGCCAGTAGGGACCAACAAACGGGCTCCTACGAGCAGTACTTC.